These 12 T cell receptor beta chains came from one sample sequenced in a study of blood T cell repertoires in COVID-19. Only in-frame clones appear in the TCRdb table, and some are missing; sequencing was by immunoSEQ multiplex PCR. The table records some 150,000 clones, around 84% of them present only once. The sample comprised peripheral blood. The receptors come from a woman aged 55-70 years with acute or convalescent COVID-19.

The chain carries TRBV4-2 and TRBJ2-7; weak D call: TRBD2 (5 bases). CDR3 size: 13 residues. Deletions cut 4 bases from V and 2 bases from J, with 9 bases between. The V gene's germline CDR1 is LGHNA and CDR2 YNFKEQ. CDR3 coding DNA: TGTGCCAGCAGCCGGGAGCCTACCTACGAGCAGTACTTC. The encoded protein is CASSREPTYEQYF.

This clone was recorded only once. The chain carries TRBV27 and TRBJ1-2, with TRBD1 matching over 7 bases. The trim removed 2 bases at V and 4 bases at J, leaving 10 bases unmatched. The germline gives CDR1 MNHEY, CDR2 SMNVEV (reference sequence). This CDR3 spans 16 amino acids. CDR3 residues: CASSLRGRRGSYGYTF. The CDR3 coding sequence is TGTGCCAGCAGTTTACGGGGGCGCAGGGGGTCCTATGGCTACACCTTC.

The J gene is TRBJ1-5, the V gene TRBV30, with TRBD1 as a possible D gene (6 bases). The germline V and J ends were trimmed by 3 bases and 3 bases, with 18 bases remaining between them. Looked up from germline, CDR1 is GTSNPN and CDR2 is SVGIG (reference sequence). The CDR3 runs to 16 residues. The CDR3 DNA sequence: TGTGCCTGGAGCCGGGGGGGCAGCCTCAACAATCAGCCCCAGCATTTT. As protein: CAWSRGGSLNNQPQHF. Complete variable domain (other parts from reference TRBV30 and TRBJ1-5): SQTIHQWPATLVQPVGSPLSLECTVEGTSNPNLYWYRQAAGRGLQLLFYSVGIGQISSEVPQNLSASRPQDRQFILSSKKLLLSDSGFYLCAWSRGGSLNNQPQHFGDGTRLSIL.

There are a few counts of this clone. This chain connects TRBV5-6 to TRBJ1-6; tentatively, D is TRBD1 (5 bases). Germline V gene lookup returns CDR1 SGHDT and CDR2 YYEEEE. V dropped 1 base and J dropped 8 bases, with 10 bases sitting between them. The CDR3 covers 14 residues. The CDR3, as DNA: TGTGCCAGCAGCTTGACAGGAGTTGATTCACCCCTCCACTTT. This encodes CASSLTGVDSPLHF.

The chain is built from TRBV7-2 and TRBJ2-4; 7 bases line up with TRBD1. CDR3 length: 15 residues. The trim removed 3 bases at V and 7 bases at J, leaving 9 bases unmatched. Germline CDR1 SGHTA, CDR2 FQGNSA. CDR3 amino acids: CASSFSGTDNNIQYF. DNA for the CDR3: TGTGCCAGCAGCTTCTCCGGGACAGACAATAACATTCAGTACTTC.

In its sample, this clone was seen once. The rearrangement uses TRBV7-8 and TRBJ2-3, with TRBD2 matching 10 bases. The V segment lost 3 bases and the J segment 2 bases; nucleotides outside the gene matches: 8. CDR1 SGHVS and CDR2 FQNEAQ come from the germline V gene. The CDR3 totals 17 residues. DNA of the CDR3: TGTGCCAGCAGCTTTAAAGCGGGGGGGGTCAACACAGATACGCAGTATTTT. Translated: CASSFKAGGVNTDTQYF.

V is TRBV4-1 and J is TRBJ1-2; TRBD1 agrees at 7 bases. V was pared by 1 base and J by 2 bases, with 4 bases of the junction left unmatched. This CDR3 spans 15 amino acids. Looked up from germline, CDR1 is MGHRA and CDR2 is YSYEKL. The CDR3: CASSQAGQHNYGYTF. CDR3 in DNA: TGCGCCAGCAGCCAAGCGGGACAGCACAACTATGGCTACACCTTC.

The rearrangement links TRBV18 to TRBJ2-5, with 11 bases lining up with TRBD2. The J segment lost 1 base and the V segment lost 1 base, leaving 2 bases of the junction unmatched. The germline V gene has CDR1 KGHSH and CDR2 LQKENI. The length of the CDR3 is 16 residues. Written as DNA, the CDR3 is TGTGCCAGCTCACCACTTAGCGGGGGGGCCCAAGAGACCCAGTACTTC. As protein: CASSPLSGGAQETQYF.

The rearrangement joins TRBV19 to TRBJ2-1, with 8 nucleotides matching TRBD2. This CDR3 spans 15 amino acids. Losses at the gene ends were 3 bases for V and 10 bases for J; bases not matched to a gene: 11. Germline-derived CDR1 and CDR2 are LNHDA and SQIVND (reference sequence). Here the CDR3 reads CASSIIFSSGGEQFF. The CDR3 coding sequence is TGTGCCAGTAGTATCATCTTCTCTTCGGGGGGGGAGCAGTTCTTC.

The rearrangement uses TRBV10-3 and TRBJ1-6, with D possibly TRBD1 on 5 matching bases. This CDR3 is 23 amino acids long. Germline assignment: CDR1 ENHRY and CDR2 SYGVKD. The V gene lost 0 bases and the J gene lost 2 bases, with 29 bases spanning the gap. The CDR3 DNA sequence: TGTGCCATCAGTGAGTCGATCGGCGGGGGTGGACGGAACCTAGTGACCTATAATTCACCCCTCCACTTT. Its protein product is CAISESIGGGGRNLVTYNSPLHF.

The chain links TRBV7-9 to TRBJ1-1; 8 nucleotides align to TRBD1. Looked up from germline, CDR1 is SEHNR and CDR2 is FQNEAQ (reference sequence). The CDR3 length is 15 residues. V gave up 2 bases and J gave up 2 bases; unmatched junction bases: 4. CDR3 region: CASSLSSGGNTEAFF. The CDR3 DNA reads as TGTGCCAGCAGCTTAAGCTCAGGGGGCAACACTGAAGCTTTCTTT. Looking up the rest from reference TRBV7-9 and TRBJ1-1 gives the full variable domain: DTGVSQNPRHKITKRGQNVTFRCDPISEHNRLYWYRQTLGQGPEFLTYFQNEAQLEKSRLLSDRFSAERPKGSFSTLEIQRTEQGDSAMYLCASSLSSGGNTEAFFGQGTRLTVV.

The V gene is TRBV7-2, the J gene TRBJ2-3; TRBD2 agrees at 10 bases. CDR3 length: 15 amino acids. CDR1 is SGHTA, CDR2 FQGNSA, per germline. The V and J ends lost 3 bases and 2 bases, in that order; junction bases with no gene match: 2. The CDR3, as DNA: TGTGCCAGCAGCTTTAGCGGGGGGACCACAGATACGCAGTATTTT. As protein: CASSFSGGTTDTQYF.